This T cell receptor beta chain was captured in a study of CD8 T cells in Susac syndrome. Study-wide findings and caveats: Acknowledgment was made by the study that its TCR sequencing and HLA analysis involved a relatively small number of individuals.

Details on this clonotype: Its antigen remains unknown.

The germline V gene encodes CDR1 LNHDA and CDR2 SQIVND (reference sequence). The CDR3 is 12 amino acids. The V end lost 11 bases, the J end lost 6 bases, and 13 bases lay between the germline ends. Random hexamers served to reverse transcribe about 0.5 to 1 ug RNA. Across 54 Vbeta and 13 Jbeta, TCR beta CDR3 was amplified with immunoSEQ multiplex PCR. TCRdb itself ran the immunoSEQ multiplex PCR reads through MiXCR, one entry per CDR3 protein. The sample comprises 150,000 to 200,000 distinct CDR3 sequences, roughly 96% of which are singletons, and under 0.095% rests with the top ten. Specimen: CD4+ T cells from PBMCs. The rearrangement uses TRBV19 and TRBJ2-2; D may be TRBD2 (6 bases). This clonotype originated in a human donor with multiple sclerosis. The DNA for the CDR3 is TGTGCCTCTCCGGGAGCGGCCGGGGAGCTGTTTTTT. Translation: CASPGAAGELFF.